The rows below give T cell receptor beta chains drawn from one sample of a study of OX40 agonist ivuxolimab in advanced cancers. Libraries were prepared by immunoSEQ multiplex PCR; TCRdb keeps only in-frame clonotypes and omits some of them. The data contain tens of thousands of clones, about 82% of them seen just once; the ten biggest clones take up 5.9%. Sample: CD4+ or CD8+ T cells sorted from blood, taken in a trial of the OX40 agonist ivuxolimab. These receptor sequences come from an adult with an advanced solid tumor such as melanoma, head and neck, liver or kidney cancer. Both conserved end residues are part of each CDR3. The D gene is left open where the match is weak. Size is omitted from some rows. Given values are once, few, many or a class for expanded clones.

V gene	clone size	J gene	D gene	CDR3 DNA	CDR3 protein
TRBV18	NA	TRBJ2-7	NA	TGTGCCAGCTCACCGACAAGCTCCTACGAGCAGTACTTC	CASSPTSSYEQYF
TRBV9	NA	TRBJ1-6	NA	TGTGCCAGCAGCGTTACGGACGTCAATTCACCCCTCCACTTT	CASSVTDVNSPLHF
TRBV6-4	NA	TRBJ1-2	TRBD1	TGTGCCAGCAGAAAGTTGGACAGGGGGCCTAATGGCTACACCTTC	CASRKLDRGPNGYTF
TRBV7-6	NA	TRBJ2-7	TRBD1	TGTGCCAGCAGCTTTACGACAGGGGGCTACGAGCAGTACTTC	CASSFTTGGYEQYF
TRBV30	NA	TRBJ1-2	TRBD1	TGTGCCTGGAGAATGGAGGGGGCAGCCGCTTATGGCTACACCTTC	CAWRMEGAAAYGYTF
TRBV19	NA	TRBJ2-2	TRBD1	TGTGCCAGTAGTAGAGTCCACAGGGGGCAGGACACCGGGGAGCTGTTTTTT	CASSRVHRGQDTGELFF
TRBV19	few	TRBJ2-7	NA	TGTGCCAGTAGTATAGGAACAGGGTCCTCCTACGAGCAGTACTTC	CASSIGTGSSYEQYF
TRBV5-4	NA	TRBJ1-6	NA	TGTGCCAGCAGCTTACGGGCCTATTTT	CASSLRAYF
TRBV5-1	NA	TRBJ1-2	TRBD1	TGCGCCAGCAGCTCGGACAGGGACTATGGCTACACCTTC	CASSSDRDYGYTF
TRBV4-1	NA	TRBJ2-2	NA	TGCGCCAGCAGCCAAGATGGGGCGAGCCGCCCCGGGGAGCTGTTTTTT	CASSQDGASRPGELFF
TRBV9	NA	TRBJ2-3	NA	TGTGCCAGCGGGATTGGCGGGTCGGTCCCCGATACGCAGTATTTT	CASGIGGSVPDTQYF
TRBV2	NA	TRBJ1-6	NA	TGTGCCAGCAGGGACAGTCGGAGTTCACCCCTCCACTTT	CASRDSRSSPLHF
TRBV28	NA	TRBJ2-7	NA	TGTGCCAGCAGGTTTAACTACGAGCAGTACTTC	CASRFNYEQYF
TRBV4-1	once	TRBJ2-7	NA	TGCGCCAGCAGCCAAAGCCATGAGGAGCAGTACTTC	CASSQSHEEQYF
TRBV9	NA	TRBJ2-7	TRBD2	TGTGCCAGCAGCGTGGGTAGCGGGAGGTTTAACGAGCAGTACTTC	CASSVGSGRFNEQYF
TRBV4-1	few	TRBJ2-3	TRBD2	TGCGCCAGCAGCCAAGAAACTAGCGGCCGCACAGATACGCAGTATTTT	CASSQETSGRTDTQYF
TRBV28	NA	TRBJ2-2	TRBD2	TGTGCCAGCAGTTTGGGGAGGGGGACTAGCCCGAACACCGGGGAGCTGTTTTTT	CASSLGRGTSPNTGELFF
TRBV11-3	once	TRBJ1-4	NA	TGTGCCAGCAGCTTAGGCGGAATCGGTGAAAAACTGTTTTTT	CASSLGGIGEKLFF
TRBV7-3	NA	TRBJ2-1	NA	TGTGCCAGCAGCTTAGGGATCGACAATGAGCAGTTCTTC	CASSLGIDNEQFF
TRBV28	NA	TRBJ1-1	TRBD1	TGTGCCAGCAGTGAACACGGGACAGGGCGAACTGAAGCTTTCTTT	CASSEHGTGRTEAFF
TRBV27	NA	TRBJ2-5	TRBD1	TGTGCCAGCACCAAGACAGGGATTGGAGAGACCCAGTACTTC	CASTKTGIGETQYF
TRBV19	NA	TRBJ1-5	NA	TGTGCCAGTAGTTACAGGGAGACCAATCAGCCCCAGCATTTT	CASSYRETNQPQHF